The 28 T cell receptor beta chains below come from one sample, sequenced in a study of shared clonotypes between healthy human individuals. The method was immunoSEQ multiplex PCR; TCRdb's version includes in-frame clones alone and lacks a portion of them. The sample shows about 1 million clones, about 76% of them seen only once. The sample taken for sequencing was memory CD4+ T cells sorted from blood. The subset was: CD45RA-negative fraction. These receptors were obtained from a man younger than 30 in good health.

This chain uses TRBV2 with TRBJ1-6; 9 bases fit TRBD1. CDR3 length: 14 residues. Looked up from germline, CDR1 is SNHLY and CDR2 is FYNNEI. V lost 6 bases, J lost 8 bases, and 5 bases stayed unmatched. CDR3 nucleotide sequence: TGTGCCAGCAGCTCCGGGACAGGGTATTCACCCCTCCACTTT. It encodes CASSSGTGYSPLHF.

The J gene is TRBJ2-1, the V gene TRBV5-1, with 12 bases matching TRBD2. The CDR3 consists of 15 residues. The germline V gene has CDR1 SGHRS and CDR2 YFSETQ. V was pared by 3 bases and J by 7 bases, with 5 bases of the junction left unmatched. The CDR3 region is CASSSTGTSGNEQFF. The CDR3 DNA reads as TGCGCCAGCAGCTCTACCGGGACTAGCGGGAATGAGCAGTTCTTC.

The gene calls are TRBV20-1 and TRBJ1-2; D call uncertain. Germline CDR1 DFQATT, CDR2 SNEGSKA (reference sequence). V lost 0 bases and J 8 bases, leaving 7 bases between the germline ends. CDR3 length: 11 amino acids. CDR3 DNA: TGCAGTGCTAGAGAGACCTCGGGCTACACCTTC. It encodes CSARETSGYTF.

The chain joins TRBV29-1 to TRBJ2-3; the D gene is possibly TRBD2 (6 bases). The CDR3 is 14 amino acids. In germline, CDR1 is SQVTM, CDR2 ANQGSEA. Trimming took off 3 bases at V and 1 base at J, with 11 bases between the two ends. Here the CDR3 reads CSVDAGGGTDTQYF. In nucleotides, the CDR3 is TGCAGCGTTGATGCAGGAGGGGGCACAGATACGCAGTATTTT.

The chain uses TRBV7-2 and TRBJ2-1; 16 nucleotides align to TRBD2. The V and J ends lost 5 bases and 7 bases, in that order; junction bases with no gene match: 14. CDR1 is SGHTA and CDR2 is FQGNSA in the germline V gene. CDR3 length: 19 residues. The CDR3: CASSETGLAGGPERNEQFF. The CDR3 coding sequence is TGTGCCAGCAGCGAAACGGGACTAGCGGGGGGGCCGGAGAGAAATGAGCAGTTCTTC. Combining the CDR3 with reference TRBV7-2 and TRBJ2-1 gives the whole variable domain GAGVSQSPSNKVTEKGKDVELRCDPISGHTALYWYRQSLGQGLEFLIYFQGNSAPDKSGLPSDRFSAERTGGSVSTLTIQRTQQEDSAVYLCASSETGLAGGPERNEQFFGPGTRLTVL.

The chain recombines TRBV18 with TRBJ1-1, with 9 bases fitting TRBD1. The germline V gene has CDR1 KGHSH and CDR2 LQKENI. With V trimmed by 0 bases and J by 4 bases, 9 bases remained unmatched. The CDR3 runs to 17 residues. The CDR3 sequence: CASSPPLQGAIFTEAFF. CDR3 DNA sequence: TGTGCCAGCTCACCACCCTTACAGGGGGCGATTTTCACTGAAGCTTTCTTT.

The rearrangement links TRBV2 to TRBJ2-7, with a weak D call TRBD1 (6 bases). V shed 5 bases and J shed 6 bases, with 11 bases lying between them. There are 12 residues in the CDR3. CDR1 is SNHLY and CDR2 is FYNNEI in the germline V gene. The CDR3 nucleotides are TGTGCCAGCAGTCCGACAGGTAGCGAGCAGTACTTC. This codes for CASSPTGSEQYF.

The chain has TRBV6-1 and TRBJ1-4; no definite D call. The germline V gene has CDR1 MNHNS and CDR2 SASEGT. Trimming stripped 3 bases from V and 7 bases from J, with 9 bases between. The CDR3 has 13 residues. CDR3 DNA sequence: TGTGCCAGCAGTGACTCACCTGGTGAAAAACTGTTTTTT. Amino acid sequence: CASSDSPGEKLFF.

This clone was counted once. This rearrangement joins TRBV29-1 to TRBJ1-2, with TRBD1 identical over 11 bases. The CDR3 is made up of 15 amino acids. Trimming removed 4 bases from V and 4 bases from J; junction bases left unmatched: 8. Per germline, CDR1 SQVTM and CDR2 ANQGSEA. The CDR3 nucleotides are TGCAGCGTTGGTCGGACAGGGGGCAAACCCTATGGCTACACCTTC. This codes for CSVGRTGGKPYGYTF.

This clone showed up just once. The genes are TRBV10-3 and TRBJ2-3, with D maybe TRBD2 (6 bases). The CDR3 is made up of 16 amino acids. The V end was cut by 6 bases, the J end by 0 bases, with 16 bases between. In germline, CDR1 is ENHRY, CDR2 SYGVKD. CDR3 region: CAISPGRGASTDTQYF. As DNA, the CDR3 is TGTGCCATCAGCCCTGGGCGCGGGGCAAGCACAGATACGCAGTATTTT.

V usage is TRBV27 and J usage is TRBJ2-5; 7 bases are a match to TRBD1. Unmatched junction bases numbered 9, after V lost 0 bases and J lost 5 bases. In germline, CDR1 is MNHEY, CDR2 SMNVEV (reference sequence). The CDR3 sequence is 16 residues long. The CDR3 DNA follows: TGTGCCAGCAGTTTATCATCCAGGGGGATTTGGGAGACCCAGTACTTC. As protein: CASSLSSRGIWETQYF.

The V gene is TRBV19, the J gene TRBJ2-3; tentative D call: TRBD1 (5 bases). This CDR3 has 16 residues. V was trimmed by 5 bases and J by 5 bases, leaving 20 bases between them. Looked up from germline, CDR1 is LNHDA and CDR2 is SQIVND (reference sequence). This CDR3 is CASSPWTPASVDTQYF. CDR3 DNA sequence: TGTGCCAGTAGTCCTTGGACACCCGCATCGGTAGATACGCAGTATTTT.

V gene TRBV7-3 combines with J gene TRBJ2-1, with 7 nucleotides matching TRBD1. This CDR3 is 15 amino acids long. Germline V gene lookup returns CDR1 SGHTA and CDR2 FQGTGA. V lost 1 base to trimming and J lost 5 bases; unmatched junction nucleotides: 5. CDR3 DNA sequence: TGTGCCAGCAGCTTAAGAGGGGGCAGGGACAATGAGCAGTTCTTC. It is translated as CASSLRGGRDNEQFF.

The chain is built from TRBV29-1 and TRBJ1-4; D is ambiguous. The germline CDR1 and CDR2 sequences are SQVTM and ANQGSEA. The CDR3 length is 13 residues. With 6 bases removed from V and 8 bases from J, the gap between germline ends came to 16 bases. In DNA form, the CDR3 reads TGCAGCGTCAGACAAGCCGCGTCCGAAAAACTGTTTTTT. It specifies CSVRQAASEKLFF.

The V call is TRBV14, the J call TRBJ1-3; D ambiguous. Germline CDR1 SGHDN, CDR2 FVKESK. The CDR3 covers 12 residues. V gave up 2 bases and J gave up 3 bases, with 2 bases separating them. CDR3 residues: CASSQLGNTIYF. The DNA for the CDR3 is TGTGCCAGCAGCCAACTTGGAAACACCATATATTTT.

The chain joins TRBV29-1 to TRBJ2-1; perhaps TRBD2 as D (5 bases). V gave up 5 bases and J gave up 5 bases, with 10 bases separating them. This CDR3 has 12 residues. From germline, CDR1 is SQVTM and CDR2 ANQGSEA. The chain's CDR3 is CSVSRGNNEQFF. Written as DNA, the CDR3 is TGCAGCGTTAGCAGAGGGAACAATGAGCAGTTCTTC.

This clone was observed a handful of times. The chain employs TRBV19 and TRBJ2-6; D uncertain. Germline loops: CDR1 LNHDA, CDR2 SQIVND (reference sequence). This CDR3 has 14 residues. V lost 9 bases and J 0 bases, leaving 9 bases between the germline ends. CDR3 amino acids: CASWLGSGANVLTF. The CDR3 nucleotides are TGTGCCAGCTGGCTGGGCTCTGGGGCCAACGTCCTGACTTTC.

The CDR3 DNA reads as TGTGCCAGCAGCTTTCGGTCACAAGGATGGGAGCAGTACTTC. Its protein product is CASSFRSQGWEQYF. The chain is built from TRBV7-2 and TRBJ2-7, with no clear D. The CDR3 totals 14 residues. CDR1 is SGHTA, CDR2 FQGNSA, per germline. The V end lost 3 bases, the J end lost 7 bases, and 16 bases lay between the germline ends.

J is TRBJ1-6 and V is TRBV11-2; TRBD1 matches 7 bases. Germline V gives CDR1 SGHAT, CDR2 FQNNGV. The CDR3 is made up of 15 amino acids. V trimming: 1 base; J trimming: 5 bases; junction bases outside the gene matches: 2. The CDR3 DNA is TGTGCCAGCAGCTTAGCAGGGGGGAATAATTCACCCCTCCACTTT. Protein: CASSLAGGNNSPLHF.

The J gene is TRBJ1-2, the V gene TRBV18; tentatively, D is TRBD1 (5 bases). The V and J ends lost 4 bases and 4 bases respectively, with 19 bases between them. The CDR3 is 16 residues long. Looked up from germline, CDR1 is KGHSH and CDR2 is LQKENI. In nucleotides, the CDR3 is TGTGCCAGCTCACAAGGTCGGGACCCAGTGGGCTATGGCTACACCTTC. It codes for CASSQGRDPVGYGYTF.

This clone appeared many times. CDR3 in DNA: TGTGCCAGCAGTCTGAGGGGGACTAGCGGACAGAATGAGCAGTTCTTC. Protein: CASSLRGTSGQNEQFF. This chain joins TRBV5-6 and TRBJ2-1; 11 bases line up with TRBD2. Germline V gene lookup returns CDR1 SGHDT and CDR2 YYEEEE. J lost 7 bases, V lost 5 bases, and 11 bases had no gene match. The CDR3 covers 16 residues.

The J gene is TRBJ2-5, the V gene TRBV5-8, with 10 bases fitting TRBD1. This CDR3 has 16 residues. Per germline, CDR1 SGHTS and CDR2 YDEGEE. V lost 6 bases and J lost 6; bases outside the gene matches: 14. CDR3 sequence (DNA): TGTGCCAGCACCACTTCGGGACAGGGGACAGTGAAGACCCAGTACTTC. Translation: CASTTSGQGTVKTQYF.

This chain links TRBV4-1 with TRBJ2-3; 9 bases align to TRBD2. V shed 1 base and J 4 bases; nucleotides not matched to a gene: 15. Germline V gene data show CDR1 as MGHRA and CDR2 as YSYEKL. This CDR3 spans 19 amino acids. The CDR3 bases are TGCGCCAGCAGCCAAGGCCTGGGGGGGGCTAGCGGGGCCCCAGATACGCAGTATTTT. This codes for CASSQGLGGASGAPDTQYF.

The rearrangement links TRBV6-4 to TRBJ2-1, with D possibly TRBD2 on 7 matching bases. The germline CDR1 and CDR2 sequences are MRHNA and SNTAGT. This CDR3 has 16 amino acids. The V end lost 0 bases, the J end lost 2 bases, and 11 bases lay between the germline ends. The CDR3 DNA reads TGTGCCAGCAGTGACTCTGCGGGGGCCCCCTACAATGAGCAGTTCTTC. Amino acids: CASSDSAGAPYNEQFF.

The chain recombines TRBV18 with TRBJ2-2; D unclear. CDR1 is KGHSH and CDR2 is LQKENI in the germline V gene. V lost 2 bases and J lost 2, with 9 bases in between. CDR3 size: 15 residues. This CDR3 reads CASSPINANTGELFF. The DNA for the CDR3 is TGTGCCAGCTCACCAATCAACGCAAACACCGGGGAGCTGTTTTTT.

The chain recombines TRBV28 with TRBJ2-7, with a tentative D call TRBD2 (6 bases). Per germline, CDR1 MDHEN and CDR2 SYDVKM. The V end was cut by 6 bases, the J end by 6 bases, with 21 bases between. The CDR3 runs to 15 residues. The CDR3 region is CASRGPTRVMGEQYF. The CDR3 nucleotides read TGTGCCAGCAGGGGCCCGACTAGGGTAATGGGCGAGCAGTACTTC.

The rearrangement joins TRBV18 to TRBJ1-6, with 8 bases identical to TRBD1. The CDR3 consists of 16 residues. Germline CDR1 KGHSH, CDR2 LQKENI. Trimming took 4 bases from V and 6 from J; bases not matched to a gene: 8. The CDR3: CASSLGQGAGNSPLHF. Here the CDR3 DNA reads TGTGCCAGCTCACTCGGACAGGGCGCTGGTAATTCACCCCTCCACTTT.

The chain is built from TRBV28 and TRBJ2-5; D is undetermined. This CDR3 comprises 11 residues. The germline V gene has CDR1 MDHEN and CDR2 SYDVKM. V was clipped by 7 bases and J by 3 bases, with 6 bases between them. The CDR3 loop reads CASTEEETQYF. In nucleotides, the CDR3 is TGTGCCAGCACAGAGGAAGAGACCCAGTACTTC.